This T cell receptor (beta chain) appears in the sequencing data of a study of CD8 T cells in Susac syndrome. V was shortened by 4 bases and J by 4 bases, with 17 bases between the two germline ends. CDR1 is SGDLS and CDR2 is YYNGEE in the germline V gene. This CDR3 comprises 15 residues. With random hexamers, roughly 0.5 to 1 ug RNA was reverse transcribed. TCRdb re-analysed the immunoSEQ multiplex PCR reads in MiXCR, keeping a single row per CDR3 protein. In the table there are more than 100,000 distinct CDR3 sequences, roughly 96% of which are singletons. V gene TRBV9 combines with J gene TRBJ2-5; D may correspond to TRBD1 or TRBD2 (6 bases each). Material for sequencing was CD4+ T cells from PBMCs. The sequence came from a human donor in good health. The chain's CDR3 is CASSPRGGSGETQYF. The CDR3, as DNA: TGTGCCAGCAGCCCTAGAGGGGGGAGCGGAGAGACCCAGTACTTC.